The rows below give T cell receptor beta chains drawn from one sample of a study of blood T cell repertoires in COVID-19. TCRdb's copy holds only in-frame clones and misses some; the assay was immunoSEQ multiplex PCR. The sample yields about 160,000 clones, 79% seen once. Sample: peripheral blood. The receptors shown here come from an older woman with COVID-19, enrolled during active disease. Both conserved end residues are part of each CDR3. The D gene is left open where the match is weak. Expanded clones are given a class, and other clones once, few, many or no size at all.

CASSPRGRTEAFF	TGTGCCAGCAGTCCTAGGGGTCGTACTGAAGCTTTCTTT	TRBJ1-1	13	TRBV7-3	NA	NA
CAISDGLRSSYNSPLHF	TGTGCCATCAGTGACGGACTCCGGAGCTCCTATAATTCACCCCTCCACTTT	TRBJ1-6	17	TRBV10-3	NA	NA
CASSYSGQGVEQFF	TGTGCCAGCAGTTACTCGGGACAGGGCGTTGAGCAGTTCTTC	TRBJ2-1	14	TRBV6-2/TRBV6-3	TRBD1	NA
CASSPSTGGTNQPQHF	TGTGCCAGCTCACCCTCAACAGGGGGCACGAATCAGCCCCAGCATTTT	TRBJ1-5	16	TRBV18	TRBD1	NA
CASGSGTVDNEQFF	TGTGCTAGTGGTTCCGGGACAGTGGACAATGAGCAGTTCTTC	TRBJ2-1	14	TRBV12-5	TRBD1	NA
CASTWGEGGPNNEQFF	TGTGCCAGCACCTGGGGCGAGGGGGGGCCCAACAATGAGCAGTTCTTC	TRBJ2-1	16	TRBV3-1/TRBV3-2	NA	NA
CASSQREEGNTIYF	TGTGCCAGCAGCCAACGGGAGGAAGGAAACACCATATATTTT	TRBJ1-3	14	TRBV4-2	NA	NA
CASRELQAKNIQYF	TGTGCCAGCAGGGAGCTGCAAGCCAAAAACATTCAGTACTTC	TRBJ2-4	14	TRBV7-2	NA	NA
CASSWGTSGSYEQYF	TGTGCCAGTAGTTGGGGGACTAGCGGGAGCTACGAGCAGTACTTC	TRBJ2-7	15	TRBV19	TRBD2	many
CSVIIDTANTGELFF	TGCAGCGTCATTATTGACACGGCGAACACCGGGGAGCTGTTTTTT	TRBJ2-2	15	TRBV29-1	NA	NA
CASSLTRLTALGYTF	TGTGCCAGCAGTCTGACACGACTAACGGCTTTGGGCTACACCTTC	TRBJ1-2	15	TRBV28	NA	few
CASSQDLSAGGHNEQFF	TGTGCCAGCAGCCAAGATCTTTCAGCGGGAGGGCATAATGAGCAGTTCTTC	TRBJ2-1	17	TRBV4-2	TRBD2	NA
CASSLLTGPEQFF	TGTGCCAGCAGCTTACTGACAGGCCCTGAGCAGTTCTTC	TRBJ2-1	13	TRBV7-3	NA	NA
CASSPRQGSGYTF	TGTGCCAGCAGCCCACGACAGGGGTCTGGCTACACCTTC	TRBJ1-2	13	TRBV14	TRBD1	NA
CASSRDRDETQYF	TGTGCCAGCAGCCGCGACAGGGACGAGACCCAGTACTTC	TRBJ2-5	13	TRBV11-2	TRBD1	NA
CASSLAPRVEGYTF	TGTGCCAGCAGCTTAGCGCCCAGGGTCGAGGGCTACACCTTC	TRBJ1-2	14	TRBV7-8	NA	NA
CASSLAGGNQETQYF	TGCGCCAGCAGCTTGGCTGGGGGGAACCAAGAGACCCAGTACTTC	TRBJ2-5	15	TRBV5-1	NA	NA
CASNKGAGGYEKLFF	TGTGCCAGCAACAAAGGGGCGGGGGGTTATGAAAAACTGTTTTTT	TRBJ1-4	15	TRBV28	NA	few
CASSQEGVGLAGEVETQYF	TGTGCCAGCAGCCAAGAGGGCGTAGGACTAGCGGGAGAGGTTGAGACCCAGTACTTC	TRBJ2-5	19	TRBV4-2	TRBD2	NA
CASSFVLGDTNYGYTF	TGCGCCAGCAGCTTTGTTCTAGGGGATACTAACTATGGCTACACCTTC	TRBJ1-2	16	TRBV5-1	NA	NA
CASSPTSSNQPQHF	TGTGCCAGTAGTCCTACTAGTAGCAATCAGCCCCAGCATTTT	TRBJ1-5	14	TRBV19	NA	NA
CASSLNSRGSYGYTF	TGTGCCAGCAGCTTAAACTCTCGGGGGAGTTATGGCTACACCTTC	TRBJ1-2	15	TRBV7-9	NA	NA
CAWSPGGNQPQHF	TGTGCCTGGAGTCCAGGGGGCAATCAGCCCCAGCATTTT	TRBJ1-5	13	TRBV30	NA	few
CASSTRRYSGALSSYNEQFF	TGTGCCAGCAGTACCCGACGTTATAGCGGGGCGTTGAGCTCCTACAATGAGCAGTTCTTC	TRBJ2-1	20	TRBV28	TRBD2	NA
CASSRAGPNVVNFREKLFF	TGCGCCAGCAGCCGCGCGGGACCGAACGTTGTTAATTTTAGGGAAAAACTGTTTTTT	TRBJ1-4	19	TRBV4-1	NA	once
CASSQQGTGTQYF	TGTGCCAGCAGCCAACAGGGAACAGGGACCCAGTACTTC	TRBJ2-5	13	TRBV5-4	NA	NA
CASKALAGGPDTQYF	TGTGCCAGCAAGGCACTAGCGGGAGGGCCAGATACGCAGTATTTT	TRBJ2-3	15	TRBV2	TRBD2	NA
CASSLFEQGAKQYF	TGTGCCAGCAGCCTTTTTGAACAGGGGGCAAAGCAGTACTTC	TRBJ2-7	14	TRBV3-1/TRBV3-2	TRBD1	NA
CASSSSTRQGYNSPLHF	TGTGCCAGCAGTTCAAGTACAAGACAGGGTTATAATTCACCCCTCCACTTT	TRBJ1-6	17	TRBV27	TRBD1	NA
CASSLPETGAGELFF	TGTGCCAGCAGCTTACCTGAAACAGGGGCCGGGGAGCTGTTTTTT	TRBJ2-2	15	TRBV7-8	TRBD1	NA
CASSSRQGRDGYTF	TGTGCCAGCAGCTCGAGACAGGGGAGGGATGGCTACACCTTC	TRBJ1-2	14	TRBV7-9	TRBD1	few
CASSLHTDTQYF	TGTGCCAGCAGCTTACACACAGATACGCAGTATTTT	TRBJ2-3	12	TRBV11-3	NA	NA
CASSVSAGVGNEQYF	TGTGCCAGCAGCGTATCCGCAGGGGTAGGGAACGAGCAGTACTTC	TRBJ2-7	15	TRBV9	NA	NA
CASSFLRGSYGYTF	TGTGCCAGCAGTTTTCTTAGGGGTAGCTATGGCTACACCTTC	TRBJ1-2	14	TRBV27	NA	NA
CASSGDGSSYNSPLHF	TGTGCCAGCAGTGGAGACGGGAGCTCCTATAATTCACCCCTCCACTTT	TRBJ1-6	16	TRBV6-1	NA	NA
CASRPGHPNTGELFF	TGTGCCAGCAGACCCGGACACCCGAACACCGGGGAGCTGTTTTTT	TRBJ2-2	15	TRBV11-2	NA	NA
CASSASNLAAREQFF	TGTGCCAGCAGCGCCAGTAATCTAGCGGCCAGGGAGCAGTTCTTC	TRBJ2-1	15	TRBV9	TRBD2	NA
CASSLGRVNNEQFF	TGTGCTAGCAGCTTAGGACGGGTAAACAATGAGCAGTTCTTC	TRBJ2-1	14	TRBV7-7	NA	NA
CASREGQVNTEAFF	TGTGCCAGTAGAGAAGGACAGGTGAACACTGAAGCTTTCTTT	TRBJ1-1	14	TRBV19	TRBD1	NA
CAWSQRTVYNSPLHF	TGTGCCTGGAGTCAACGGACAGTCTATAATTCACCCCTCCACTTT	TRBJ1-6	15	TRBV30	NA	NA
CASSNGLAGFYNEQFF	TGTGCCAGCAGCAACGGACTAGCGGGATTCTACAATGAGCAGTTCTTC	TRBJ2-1	16	TRBV7-2	TRBD2	NA
CASSSWGVSTDTQYF	TGTGCCAGCAGCTCGTGGGGAGTTAGCACAGATACGCAGTATTTT	TRBJ2-3	15	TRBV11-2	NA	NA
CATSDSDLAGGIETQYF	TGTGCCACCAGTGATTCGGATCTAGCGGGGGGTATTGAGACCCAGTACTTC	TRBJ2-5	17	TRBV24-1	TRBD2	NA